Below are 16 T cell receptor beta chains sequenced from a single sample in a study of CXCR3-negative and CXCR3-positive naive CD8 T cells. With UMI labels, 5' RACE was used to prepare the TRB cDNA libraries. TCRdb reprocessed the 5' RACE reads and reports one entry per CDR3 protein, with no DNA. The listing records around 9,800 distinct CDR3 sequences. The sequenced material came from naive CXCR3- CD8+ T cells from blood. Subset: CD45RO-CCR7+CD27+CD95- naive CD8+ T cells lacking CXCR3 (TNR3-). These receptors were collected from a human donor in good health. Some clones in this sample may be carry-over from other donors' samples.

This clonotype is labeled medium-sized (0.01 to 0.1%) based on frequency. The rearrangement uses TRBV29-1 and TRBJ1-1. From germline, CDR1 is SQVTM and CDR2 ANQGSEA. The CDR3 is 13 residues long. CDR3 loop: CSVGGRPNTEAFF.

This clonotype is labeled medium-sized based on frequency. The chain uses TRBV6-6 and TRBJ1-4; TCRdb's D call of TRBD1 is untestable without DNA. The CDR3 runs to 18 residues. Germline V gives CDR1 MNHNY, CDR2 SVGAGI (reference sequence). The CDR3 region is CASSSGGLQGATNEKLFF.

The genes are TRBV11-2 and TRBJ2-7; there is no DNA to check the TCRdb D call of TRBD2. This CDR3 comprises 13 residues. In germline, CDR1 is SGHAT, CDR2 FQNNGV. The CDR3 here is CASSFPASHEQYF.

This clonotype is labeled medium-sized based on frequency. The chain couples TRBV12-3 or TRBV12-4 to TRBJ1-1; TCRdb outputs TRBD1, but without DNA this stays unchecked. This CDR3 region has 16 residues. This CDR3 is CASSSEGAGANTEAFF.

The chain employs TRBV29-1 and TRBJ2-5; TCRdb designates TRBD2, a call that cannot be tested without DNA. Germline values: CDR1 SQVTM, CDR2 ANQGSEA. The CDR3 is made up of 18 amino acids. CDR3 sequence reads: CSVEDGGFLAGVQETQYF.

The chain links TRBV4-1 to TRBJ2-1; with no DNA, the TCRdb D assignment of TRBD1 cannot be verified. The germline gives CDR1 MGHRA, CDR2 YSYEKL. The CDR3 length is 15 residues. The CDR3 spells CASSQEGRVYNEQFF.

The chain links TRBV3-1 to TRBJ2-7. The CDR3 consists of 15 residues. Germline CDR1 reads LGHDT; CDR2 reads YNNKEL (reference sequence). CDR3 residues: CASSQSTGSSYEQYF.

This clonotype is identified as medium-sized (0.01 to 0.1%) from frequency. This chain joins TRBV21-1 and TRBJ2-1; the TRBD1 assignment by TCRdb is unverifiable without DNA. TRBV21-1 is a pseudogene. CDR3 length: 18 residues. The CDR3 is CASNYTGVGRPSYNEQFF.

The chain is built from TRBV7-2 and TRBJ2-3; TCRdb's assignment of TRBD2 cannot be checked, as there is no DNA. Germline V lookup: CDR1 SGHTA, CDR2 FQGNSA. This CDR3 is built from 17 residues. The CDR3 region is CASSFGLAEISTDTQYF. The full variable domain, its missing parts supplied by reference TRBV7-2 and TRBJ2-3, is GAGVSQSPSNKVTEKGKDVELRCDPISGHTALYWYRQSLGQGLEFLIYFQGNSAPDKSGLPSDRFSAERTGGSVSTLTIQRTQQEDSAVYLCASSFGLAEISTDTQYFGPGTRLTVL.

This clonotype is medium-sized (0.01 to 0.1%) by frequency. CDR3: CASRDEGNTYEQYF. The V call is TRBV25-1, the J call TRBJ2-7. Looked up from germline, CDR1 is MGHDK and CDR2 is SYGVNS. The CDR3 extends over 14 amino acids.

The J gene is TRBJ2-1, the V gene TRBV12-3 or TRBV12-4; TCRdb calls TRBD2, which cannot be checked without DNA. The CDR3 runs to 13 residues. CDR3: CALGRGGPLEQFF.

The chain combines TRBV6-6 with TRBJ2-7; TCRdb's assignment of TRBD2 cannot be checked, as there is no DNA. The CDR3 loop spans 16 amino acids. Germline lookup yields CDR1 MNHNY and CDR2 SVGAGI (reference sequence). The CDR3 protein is CASTTAGSRPRIEQYF.

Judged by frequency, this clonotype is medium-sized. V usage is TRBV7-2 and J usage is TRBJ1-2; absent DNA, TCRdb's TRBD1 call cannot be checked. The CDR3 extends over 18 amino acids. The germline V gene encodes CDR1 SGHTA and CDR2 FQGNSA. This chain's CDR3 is CASSFPGTGGPANYGYTF.

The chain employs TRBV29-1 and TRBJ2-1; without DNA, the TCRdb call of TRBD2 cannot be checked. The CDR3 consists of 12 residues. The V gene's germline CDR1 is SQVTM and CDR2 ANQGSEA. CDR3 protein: CSAEGTLNEQFF.

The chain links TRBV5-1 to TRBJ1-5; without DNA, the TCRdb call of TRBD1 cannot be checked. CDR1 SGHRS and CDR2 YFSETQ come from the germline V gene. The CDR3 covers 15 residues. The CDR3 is CASSLEGTGNQPQHF. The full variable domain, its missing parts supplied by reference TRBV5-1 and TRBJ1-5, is KAGVTQTPRYLIKTRGQQVTLSCSPISGHRSVSWYQQTPGQGLQFLFEYFSETQRNKGNFPGRFSGRQFSNSRSEMNVSTLELGDSALYLCASSLEGTGNQPQHFGDGTRLSIL.

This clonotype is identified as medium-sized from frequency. This CDR3 reads CSSRTGGSDGYTF. The chain is built from TRBV29-1 and TRBJ1-2; TCRdb's D gene call, TRBD1, goes unchecked for lack of DNA. Germline V gene data show CDR1 as SQVTM and CDR2 as ANQGSEA. The CDR3 loop spans 13 amino acids. Filled out from reference TRBV29-1 and TRBJ1-2, the complete variable domain reads SAVISQKPSRDICQRGTSLTIQCQVDSQVTMMFWYRQQPGQSLTLIATANQGSEATYESGFVIDKFPISRPNLTFSTLTVSNMSPEDSSIYLCSSRTGGSDGYTFGSGTRLTVV.